The entry below describes one T cell receptor (beta chain). The data belong to a study of blood T cell repertoires in COVID-19. Study-level background: Samples of COVID-19 (acute and convalescent) were obtained from the United States, Italy and Spain.

This study enrolled people aged roughly 18 to 89 from about two dozen US geographic areas. Recovered Cohort 3 donors showed two negative PCRs, clearance, or symptom resolution. V gave up 3 bases and J gave up 0 bases; unmatched junction bases: 10. The CDR3 runs to 18 residues. From germline, CDR1 is MNHEY and CDR2 SVGEGT. Per the original methods: Amplified reference gene primers provided the basis for estimating nucleated cell counts. The repertoire was sequenced with immunoSEQ multiplex PCR; TCRdb's copy has only in-frame clones and lacks some. That table gives V, J and clone size, and the DNA gave D and trimming. The sample has 250,000 to 350,000 clones, roughly 87% seen once; the top ten hold 6%.

Sequencing input: PBMCs or T cells enriched from blood (not recorded which). V is TRBV6-2 or TRBV6-3 and J is TRBJ1-3; TRBD1 matches 8 bases. This sequence originates from a woman aged 40-49 years who had recovered from COVID-19. CDR3 sequence reads: CASSYFGGTGFSGNTIYF. CDR3 DNA sequence: TGTGCCAGCAGTTATTTTGGCGGGACAGGCTTCTCTGGAAACACCATATATTTT.